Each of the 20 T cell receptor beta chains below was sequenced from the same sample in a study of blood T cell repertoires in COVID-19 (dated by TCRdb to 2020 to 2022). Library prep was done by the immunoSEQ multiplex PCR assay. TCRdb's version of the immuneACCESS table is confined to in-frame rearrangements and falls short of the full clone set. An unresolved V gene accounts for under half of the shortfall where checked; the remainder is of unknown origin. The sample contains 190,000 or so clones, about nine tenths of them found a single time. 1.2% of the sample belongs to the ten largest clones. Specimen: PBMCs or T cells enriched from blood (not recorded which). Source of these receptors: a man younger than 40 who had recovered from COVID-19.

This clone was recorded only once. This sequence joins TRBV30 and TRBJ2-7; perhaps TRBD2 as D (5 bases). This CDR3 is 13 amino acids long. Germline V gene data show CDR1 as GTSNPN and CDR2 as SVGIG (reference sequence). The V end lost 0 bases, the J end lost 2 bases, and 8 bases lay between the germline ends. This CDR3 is CAWSVDSAYEQYF. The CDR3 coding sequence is TGTGCCTGGAGTGTGGACTCCGCCTACGAGCAGTACTTC.

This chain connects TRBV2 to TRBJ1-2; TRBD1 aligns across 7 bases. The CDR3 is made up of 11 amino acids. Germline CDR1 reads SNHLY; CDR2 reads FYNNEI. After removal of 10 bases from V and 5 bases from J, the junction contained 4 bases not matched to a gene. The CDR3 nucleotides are TGTGCCACCGGGACAGAGTATGGCTACACCTTC. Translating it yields CATGTEYGYTF. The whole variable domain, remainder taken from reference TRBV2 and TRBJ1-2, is EPEVTQTPSHQVTQMGQEVILRCVPISNHLYFYWYRQILGQKVEFLVSFYNNEISEKSEIFDDQFSVERPDGSNFTLKIRSTKLEDSAMYFCATGTEYGYTFGSGTRLTVV.

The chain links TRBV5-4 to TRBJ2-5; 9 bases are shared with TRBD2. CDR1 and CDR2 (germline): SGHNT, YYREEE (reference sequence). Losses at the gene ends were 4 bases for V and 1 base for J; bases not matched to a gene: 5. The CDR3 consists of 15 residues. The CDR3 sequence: CASSISGGAQETQYF. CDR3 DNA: TGTGCCAGCAGCATTAGCGGGGGAGCCCAAGAGACCCAGTACTTC.

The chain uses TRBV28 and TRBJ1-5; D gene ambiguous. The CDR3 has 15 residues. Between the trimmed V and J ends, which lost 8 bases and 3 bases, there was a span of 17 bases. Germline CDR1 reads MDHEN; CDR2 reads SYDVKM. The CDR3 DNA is TGTGCCAGCGGGAGCACTAGTGGGTTCAATCAGCCCCAGCATTTT. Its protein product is CASGSTSGFNQPQHF.

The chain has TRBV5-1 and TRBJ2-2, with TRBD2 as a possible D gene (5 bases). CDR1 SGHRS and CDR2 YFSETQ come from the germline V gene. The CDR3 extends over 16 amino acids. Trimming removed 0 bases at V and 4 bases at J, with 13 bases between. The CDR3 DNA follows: TGCGCCAGCAGCTTGGTTCTTAGGGAGAGCACCGGGGAGCTGTTTTTT. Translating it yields CASSLVLRESTGELFF.

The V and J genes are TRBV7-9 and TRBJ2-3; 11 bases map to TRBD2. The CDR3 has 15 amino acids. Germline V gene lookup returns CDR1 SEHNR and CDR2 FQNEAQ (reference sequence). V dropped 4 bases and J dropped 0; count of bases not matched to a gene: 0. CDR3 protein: CASSSSGRSTDTQYF. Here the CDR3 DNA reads TGTGCCAGCAGCTCTAGCGGGAGGAGCACAGATACGCAGTATTTT.

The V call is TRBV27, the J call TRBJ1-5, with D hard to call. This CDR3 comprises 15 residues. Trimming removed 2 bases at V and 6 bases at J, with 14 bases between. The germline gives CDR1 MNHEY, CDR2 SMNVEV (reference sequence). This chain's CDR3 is CASSLGGGYGQPQHF. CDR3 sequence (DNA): TGTGCCAGCAGTTTAGGTGGAGGGTATGGTCAGCCCCAGCATTTT.

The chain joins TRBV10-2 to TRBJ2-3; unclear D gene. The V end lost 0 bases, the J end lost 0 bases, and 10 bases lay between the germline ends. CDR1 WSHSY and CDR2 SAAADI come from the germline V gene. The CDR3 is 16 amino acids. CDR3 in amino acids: CASSESSPLSTDTQYF. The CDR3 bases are TGCGCCAGCAGTGAGTCCTCTCCACTAAGCACAGATACGCAGTATTTT.

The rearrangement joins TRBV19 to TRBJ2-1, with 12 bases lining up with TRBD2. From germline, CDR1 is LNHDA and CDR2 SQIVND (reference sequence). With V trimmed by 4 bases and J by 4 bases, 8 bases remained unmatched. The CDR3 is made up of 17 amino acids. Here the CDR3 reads CASSSRTSGNHYNEQFF. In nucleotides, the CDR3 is TGTGCCAGTAGTAGCAGGACTAGCGGGAACCATTACAATGAGCAGTTCTTC.

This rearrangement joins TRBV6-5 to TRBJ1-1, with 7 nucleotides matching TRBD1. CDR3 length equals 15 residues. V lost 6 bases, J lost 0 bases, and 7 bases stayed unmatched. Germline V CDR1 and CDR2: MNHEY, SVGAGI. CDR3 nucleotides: TGTGCCAGCAGGTTTGAGGGGGCCATGAACACTGAAGCTTTCTTT. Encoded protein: CASRFEGAMNTEAFF.

The DNA of the CDR3 is TGTGCCATCAGTGAGGGAGGGAGGGCCTACAATGAGCAGTTCTTC. Encoded protein: CAISEGGRAYNEQFF. The chain couples TRBV10-3 to TRBJ2-1, with 7 bases that match TRBD2. The ends lost 2 bases at V and 2 bases at J; junction bases unmatched: 3. The CDR3 is 15 amino acids. Germline V gene lookup returns CDR1 ENHRY and CDR2 SYGVKD.

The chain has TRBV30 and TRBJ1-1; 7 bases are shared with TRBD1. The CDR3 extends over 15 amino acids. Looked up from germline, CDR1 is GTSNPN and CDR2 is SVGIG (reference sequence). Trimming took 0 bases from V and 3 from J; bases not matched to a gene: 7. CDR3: CAWSVLDREDTEAFF. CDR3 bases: TGTGCCTGGAGTGTACTCGACAGGGAGGACACTGAAGCTTTCTTT.

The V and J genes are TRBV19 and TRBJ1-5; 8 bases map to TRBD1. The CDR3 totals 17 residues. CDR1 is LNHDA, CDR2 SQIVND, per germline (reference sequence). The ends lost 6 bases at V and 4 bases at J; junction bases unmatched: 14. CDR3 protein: CASSERRTGKGNQPQHF. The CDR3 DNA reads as TGTGCCAGTAGCGAACGTAGGACAGGGAAGGGTAATCAGCCCCAGCATTTT.

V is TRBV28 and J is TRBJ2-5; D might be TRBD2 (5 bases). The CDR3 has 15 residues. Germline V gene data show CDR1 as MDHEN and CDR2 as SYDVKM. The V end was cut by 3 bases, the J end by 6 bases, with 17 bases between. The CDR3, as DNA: TGTGCCAGCAGTTTCTCTCAGACTACCGGGCAGACCCAGTACTTC. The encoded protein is CASSFSQTTGQTQYF.

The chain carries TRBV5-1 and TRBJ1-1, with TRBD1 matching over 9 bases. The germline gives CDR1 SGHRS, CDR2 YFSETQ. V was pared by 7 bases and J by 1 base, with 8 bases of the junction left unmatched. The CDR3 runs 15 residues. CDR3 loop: CASERQTGGNTEAFF. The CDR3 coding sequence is TGCGCCAGCGAGCGCCAGACAGGGGGGAACACTGAAGCTTTCTTT.

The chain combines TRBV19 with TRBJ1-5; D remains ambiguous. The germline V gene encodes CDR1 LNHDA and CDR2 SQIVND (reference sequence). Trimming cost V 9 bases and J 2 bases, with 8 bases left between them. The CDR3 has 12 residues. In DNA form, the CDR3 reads TGTGCCAGGGAGAGGGGCAATCAGCCCCAGCATTTT. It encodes CARERGNQPQHF.

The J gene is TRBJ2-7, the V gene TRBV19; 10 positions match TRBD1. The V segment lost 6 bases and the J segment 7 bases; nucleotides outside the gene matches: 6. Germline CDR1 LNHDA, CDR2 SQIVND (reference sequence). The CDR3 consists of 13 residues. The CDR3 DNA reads TGTGCCAGTAGCTCCGGGACAGGGGTTGAGCAGTACTTC. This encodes CASSSGTGVEQYF.

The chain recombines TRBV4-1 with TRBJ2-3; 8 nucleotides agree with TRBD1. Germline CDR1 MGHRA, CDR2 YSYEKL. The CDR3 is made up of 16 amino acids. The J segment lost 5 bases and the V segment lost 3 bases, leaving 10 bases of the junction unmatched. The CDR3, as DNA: TGCGCCAGCAGCCAGTCCCGGACAGGGTCGGTAGATACGCAGTATTTT. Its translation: CASSQSRTGSVDTQYF.

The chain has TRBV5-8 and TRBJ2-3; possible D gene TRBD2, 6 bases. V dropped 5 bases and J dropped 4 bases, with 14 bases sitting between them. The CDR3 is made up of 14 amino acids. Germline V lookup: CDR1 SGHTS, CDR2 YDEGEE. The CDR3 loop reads CASRRGPWADTQYF. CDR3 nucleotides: TGTGCCAGCAGGCGGGGTCCGTGGGCAGATACGCAGTATTTT. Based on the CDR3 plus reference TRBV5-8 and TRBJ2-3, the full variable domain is EAGVTQSPTHLIKTRGQQATLRCSPISGHTSVYWYQQALGLGLQFLLWYDEGEERNRGNFPPRFSGRQFPNYSSELNVNALELEDSALYLCASRRGPWADTQYFGPGTRLTVL.

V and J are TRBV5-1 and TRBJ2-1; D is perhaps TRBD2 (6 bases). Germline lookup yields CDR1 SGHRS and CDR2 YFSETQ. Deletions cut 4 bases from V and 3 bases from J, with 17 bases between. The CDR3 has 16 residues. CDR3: CASSPQLASGYNEQFF. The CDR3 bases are TGCGCCAGCAGCCCTCAACTAGCCTCGGGCTACAATGAGCAGTTCTTC.